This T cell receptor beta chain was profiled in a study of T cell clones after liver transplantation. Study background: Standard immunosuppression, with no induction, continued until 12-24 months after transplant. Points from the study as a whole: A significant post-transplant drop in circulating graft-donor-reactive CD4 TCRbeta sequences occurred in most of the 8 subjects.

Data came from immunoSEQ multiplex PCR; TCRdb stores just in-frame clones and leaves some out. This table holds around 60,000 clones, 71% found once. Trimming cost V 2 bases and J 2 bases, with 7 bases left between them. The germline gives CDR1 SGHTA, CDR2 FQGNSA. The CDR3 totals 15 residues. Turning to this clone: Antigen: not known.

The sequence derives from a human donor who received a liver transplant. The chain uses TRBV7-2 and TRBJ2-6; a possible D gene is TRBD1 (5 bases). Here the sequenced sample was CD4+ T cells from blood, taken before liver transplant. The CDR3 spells CASSLQGTGANVLTF. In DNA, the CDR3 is TGTGCCAGCAGCTTACAGGGTACTGGGGCCAACGTCCTGACTTTC. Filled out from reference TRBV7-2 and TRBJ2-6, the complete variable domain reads GAGVSQSPSNKVTEKGKDVELRCDPISGHTALYWYRQSLGQGLEFLIYFQGNSAPDKSGLPSDRFSAERTGGSVSTLTIQRTQQEDSAVYLCASSLQGTGANVLTFGAGSRLTVL.